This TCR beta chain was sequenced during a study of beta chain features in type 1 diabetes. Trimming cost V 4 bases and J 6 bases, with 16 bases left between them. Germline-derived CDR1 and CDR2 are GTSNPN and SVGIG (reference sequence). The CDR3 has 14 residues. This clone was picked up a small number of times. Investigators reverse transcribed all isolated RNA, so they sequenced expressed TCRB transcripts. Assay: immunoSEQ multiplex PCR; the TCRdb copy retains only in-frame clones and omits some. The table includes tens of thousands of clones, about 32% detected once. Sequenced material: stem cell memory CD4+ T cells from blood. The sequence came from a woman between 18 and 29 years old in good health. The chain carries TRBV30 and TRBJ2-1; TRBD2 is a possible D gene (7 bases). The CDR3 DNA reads TGTGCCTGGATGCCGAGGGGGAGGGGCAATGAGCAGTTCTTC. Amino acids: CAWMPRGRGNEQFF.